The 8 T cell receptor beta chains below all came from one sample that was sequenced in a study of Tregs in tolerant kidney transplant recipients. Antigen specificity for these receptors is unknown. Profiling relied on immunoSEQ multiplex PCR, and the TCRdb table lists in-frame clones only, not all of them. The sample records about 21,000 clones, about three fifths being singletons. The sample comprised Tregs from blood cultured with allogeneic cells. Source of these receptors: a human donor in good health.

The J gene is TRBJ1-3, the V gene TRBV19; D unclear. Trimming removed 3 bases at V and 2 bases at J, with 8 bases between. The CDR3 consists of 14 residues. Germline values: CDR1 LNHDA, CDR2 SQIVND (reference sequence). The CDR3 DNA is TGTGCCAGTAGTATTGGAACGGCTGGAAACACCATATATTTT. Translating gives CASSIGTAGNTIYF.

The rearrangement links TRBV10-3 to TRBJ1-6, with a tentative D call TRBD1 (5 bases). The CDR3 consists of 13 residues. Germline values: CDR1 ENHRY, CDR2 SYGVKD. Between the trimmed V and J ends, which lost 0 bases and 9 bases, there was a span of 6 bases. CDR3 in DNA: TGTGCCATCAGTGAGTCGGGGGGTTCACCCCTCCACTTT. Protein sequence: CAISESGGSPLHF.

This clone was detected a few times. V is TRBV7-2 and J is TRBJ2-7; 7 bases are shared with TRBD2. Trimming cost V 2 bases and J 6 bases; bases outside gene matches: 7. The CDR3 is 14 residues long. Per germline, CDR1 SGHTA and CDR2 FQGNSA. CDR3 residues: CASSLLSGTTEQYF. The DNA of the CDR3 is TGTGCCAGCAGCTTATTGAGCGGGACGACCGAGCAGTACTTC.

The V call is TRBV6-5, the J call TRBJ1-4, with 7 bases aligning to TRBD1. The germline gives CDR1 MNHEY, CDR2 SVGAGI. The CDR3 consists of 15 residues. The V segment lost 6 bases and the J segment 7 bases; nucleotides outside the gene matches: 11. CDR3 sequence reads: CASSRDREGGEKLFF. In DNA, the CDR3 is TGTGCCAGCAGCCGCGACAGGGAGGGAGGTGAAAAACTGTTTTTT.

The chain joins TRBV18 to TRBJ1-6; TRBD1 matches at 8 bases. This CDR3 has 15 residues. Germline V lookup: CDR1 KGHSH, CDR2 LQKENI. V dropped 1 base and J dropped 10; count of bases not matched to a gene: 6. CDR3 in DNA: TGTGCCAGCTCACCACGGACAGGGATAGGATCACCCCTCCACTTT. Residues: CASSPRTGIGSPLHF.

The V call is TRBV5-1, the J call TRBJ2-5; 10 nucleotides line up with TRBD2. CDR1 and CDR2 (germline): SGHRS, YFSETQ. This CDR3 has 16 amino acids. The J segment lost 4 bases and the V segment lost 4 bases, leaving 10 bases of the junction unmatched. CDR3 amino acids: CASSIRPGLAIETQYF. In nucleotides, the CDR3 is TGCGCCAGCAGCATCCGACCGGGACTAGCGATAGAGACCCAGTACTTC.

This clone was seen a few times. The CDR3 DNA reads TGTGCCAGCTCACCCGCTGGGGGAGTTAATGAAGCTTTCTTT. Its translation: CASSPAGGVNEAFF. The chain joins TRBV18 to TRBJ1-1, with D perhaps matching TRBD1 (5 bases). V was shortened by 3 bases and J by 7 bases, with 15 bases between the two germline ends. The CDR3 is 14 amino acids. Germline lookup yields CDR1 KGHSH and CDR2 LQKENI.

As to this clone: A much larger clone sits a single nucleotide away, making a read error possible. This sample also contains other DNA sequences that code for the same CDR3. This chain joins TRBV18 and TRBJ1-1; D call uncertain. Germline V gene data show CDR1 as KGHSH and CDR2 as LQKENI. The length of the CDR3 is 14 residues. V lost 2 bases and J lost 2, with 9 bases in between. Here the CDR3 reads CASSPTDGNTEAFF. Here the CDR3 DNA reads TGTGCCAGCTCACCAACGGACGGAAACACTGAAGCTTTCTTT.